Shown below are 29 T cell receptor beta chains from a single sample sequenced in a study of cytotoxic CD8 clonotypes in ibrutinib-treated CLL. Some clones are missing from TCRdb's copy, which holds only in-frame ones; the method was immunoSEQ multiplex PCR. The sample comprises about 300,000 clones, over 55% of which are singletons, and about 5.9% rests with the top ten. The sample here was PBMCs, taken after 36 months of ibrutinib treatment. The receptors originated from a human donor with chronic lymphocytic leukemia.

The chain uses TRBV27 and TRBJ2-1; D might be TRBD2 (5 bases). From germline, CDR1 is MNHEY and CDR2 SMNVEV (reference sequence). Between the trimmed V and J ends, which lost 4 bases and 5 bases, there was a span of 9 bases. The CDR3 length is 13 residues. CDR3 bases: TGTGCCAGCAGTTCAACGGGAAACAATGAGCAGTTCTTC. Translating it yields CASSSTGNNEQFF.

V is TRBV9 and J is TRBJ2-1; 7 bases agree with TRBD1. The CDR3 sequence is 15 residues long. Germline V CDR1 and CDR2: SGDLS, YYNGEE. V shed 3 bases, J shed 8 bases, and the junction held 11 bases outside the gene matches. The DNA for the CDR3 is TGTGCCAGCAGCGAAAACAGGGGCCGATTGTATGAGCAGTTCTTC. This gives the protein CASSENRGRLYEQFF.

The chain links TRBV29-1 to TRBJ2-2, with 7 bases lining up with TRBD2. Germline CDR1 is SQVTM and CDR2 is ANQGSEA. The CDR3 is 16 residues long. V gave up 5 bases and J gave up 2 bases; unmatched junction bases: 11. The CDR3 nucleotides are TGCAGCGTTTTCCTCCGGGGGAGGGACAACACCGGGGAGCTGTTTTTT. It encodes CSVFLRGRDNTGELFF.

J is TRBJ2-6 and V is TRBV11-1, with D perhaps matching TRBD2 (6 bases). V lost 5 bases to trimming and J lost 2 bases, with 10 bases between them. The CDR3 extends over 15 amino acids. Germline V lookup: CDR1 SGHAT, CDR2 FQDESV (reference sequence). The CDR3 bases are TGTGCCAGCAGCCCGGGGGATGCTGGGGCCAACGTCCTGACTTTC. Protein: CASSPGDAGANVLTF.

This clone occurred once. The chain has TRBV18 and TRBJ1-2; 11 nucleotides align to TRBD1. With 3 bases clipped from V and 8 bases from J, the junction kept 2 bases outside the gene matches. CDR3 size: 13 residues. Germline V CDR1 and CDR2: KGHSH, LQKENI. DNA for the CDR3: TGTGCCAGCTCACCGGACAGGGGGCGAGGCTACACCTTC. Residues: CASSPDRGRGYTF.

This clone was counted only a few times. The rearrangement links TRBV6-5 to TRBJ1-6; 7 positions match TRBD1. CDR1 and CDR2 from the germline V gene are MNHEY and SVGAGI. The ends lost 6 bases at V and 13 bases at J; junction bases unmatched: 12. The CDR3 is 14 amino acids. The CDR3 loop is CASRRTGEPRPLHF. CDR3 nucleotides: TGTGCCAGCAGACGCACAGGGGAACCACGTCCCCTCCACTTT.

The chain carries TRBV5-5 and TRBJ2-3, with 14 bases aligning to TRBD2. The CDR3 totals 20 residues. Trimming took 4 bases from V and 2 from J; bases not matched to a gene: 15. Germline CDR1 SGHKS, CDR2 YYEKEE (reference sequence). The CDR3 protein is CASSLYGLAGGPLSTDTQYF. The CDR3 nucleotides are TGTGCCAGCAGCCTATACGGACTAGCGGGAGGCCCCCTCTCCACAGATACGCAGTATTTT. The full variable domain, its missing parts supplied by reference TRBV5-5 and TRBJ2-3, is DAGVTQSPTHLIKTRGQQVTLRCSPISGHKSVSWYQQVLGQGPQFIFQYYEKEERGRGNFPDRFSARQFPNYSSELNVNALLLGDSALYLCASSLYGLAGGPLSTDTQYFGPGTRLTVL.

The rearrangement uses TRBV27 and TRBJ2-1; D unresolved. This CDR3 has 15 amino acids. Germline V gene lookup returns CDR1 MNHEY and CDR2 SMNVEV (reference sequence). Deletions cut 5 bases from V and 0 bases from J, with 11 bases between. The CDR3 DNA reads as TGTGCCAGCAGTCCGTTGACGAGCTCCTACAATGAGCAGTTCTTC. Protein product: CASSPLTSSYNEQFF.

This clone was seen only a few times. The J gene is TRBJ2-2, the V gene TRBV15, with 15 bases identical to TRBD2. The CDR3 is made up of 18 amino acids. The V gene's germline CDR1 is LNHNV and CDR2 YYDKDF (reference sequence). V dropped 5 bases and J dropped 7; count of bases not matched to a gene: 11. CDR3 in amino acids: CATSPPGLAGGSGGELFF. Here the CDR3 DNA reads TGTGCCACCAGCCCACCGGGACTAGCGGGGGGATCAGGCGGGGAGCTGTTTTTT. The variable domain in full, with the rest retrieved from reference TRBV15 and TRBJ2-2, is DAMVIQNPRYQVTQFGKPVTLSCSQTLNHNVMYWYQQKSSQAPKLLFHYYDKDFNNEADTPDNFQSRRPNTSFCFLDIRSPGLGDTAMYLCATSPPGLAGGSGGELFFGEGSRLTVL.

The chain is built from TRBV11-2 and TRBJ1-1, with D hard to call. V dropped 5 bases and J dropped 0 bases, with 10 bases sitting between them. The CDR3 consists of 14 residues. The germline gives CDR1 SGHAT, CDR2 FQNNGV. The CDR3 DNA reads TGTGCCAGCAGCACCGGTTTCATGAACACTGAAGCTTTCTTT. Its protein is CASSTGFMNTEAFF. Full variable domain (rest looked up from reference TRBV11-2 and TRBJ1-1): EAGVAQSPRYKIIEKRQSVAFWCNPISGHATLYWYQQILGQGPKLLIQFQNNGVVDDSQLPKDRFSAERLKGVDSTLKIQPAKLEDSAVYLCASSTGFMNTEAFFGQGTRLTVV.

The chain couples TRBV27 to TRBJ2-2, with 16 bases identical to TRBD2. CDR3 length: 16 residues. J was trimmed by 4 bases and V by 8 bases; bases with no gene match: 4. CDR1 MNHEY and CDR2 SMNVEV come from the germline V gene (reference sequence). CDR3 protein: CASWGLAGGFTGELFF. CDR3 sequence (DNA): TGTGCCAGCTGGGGACTAGCGGGAGGGTTCACCGGGGAGCTGTTTTTT.

This clone was observed a handful of times. The chain uses TRBV4-1 and TRBJ2-6, with D tentatively TRBD1 (5 bases). The CDR3 has 15 amino acids. The germline gives CDR1 MGHRA, CDR2 YSYEKL. V lost 0 bases to trimming and J lost 4 bases, with 7 bases between them. The CDR3 loop is CASSQEGVGANVLTF. For the CDR3, the DNA is TGCGCCAGCAGCCAAGAAGGGGTCGGGGCCAACGTCCTGACTTTC.

The genes are TRBV2 and TRBJ2-7; a weak D match, TRBD2 (6 bases). Trimming pared 9 bases from V and 7 bases from J, leaving 19 bases between. This CDR3 spans 13 amino acids. In germline, CDR1 is SNHLY, CDR2 FYNNEI. The CDR3 DNA follows: TGTGCCAGACGGGACTCGAGAAATCATGAGCAGTACTTC. It translates to CARRDSRNHEQYF. The full variable domain, in which reference TRBV2 and TRBJ2-7 provide the parts outside the CDR3, is EPEVTQTPSHQVTQMGQEVILRCVPISNHLYFYWYRQILGQKVEFLVSFYNNEISEKSEIFDDQFSVERPDGSNFTLKIRSTKLEDSAMYFCARRDSRNHEQYFGPGTRLTVT.

The gene calls are TRBV4-1 and TRBJ2-1; D gene ambiguous. V was trimmed by 4 bases and J by 4 bases, leaving 11 bases between them. The CDR3 covers 14 residues. Germline-derived CDR1 and CDR2 are MGHRA and YSYEKL. CDR3 amino acids: CASSPLSRYNEQFF. CDR3 nucleotides: TGCGCCAGCAGCCCCCTCTCTAGATACAATGAGCAGTTCTTC.

This clone has at least ten counts. The chain has TRBV19 and TRBJ2-1, with unresolved D. Trimming removed 4 bases from V and 10 bases from J, with 14 bases in between. The CDR3 is made up of 13 amino acids. The V gene's germline CDR1 is LNHDA and CDR2 SQIVND (reference sequence). Here the CDR3 reads CASSTAFLGEQFF. CDR3 nucleotides: TGTGCCAGTAGTACCGCCTTCTTGGGCGAGCAGTTCTTC.

In DNA, the CDR3 is TGTGCCAGCAGCGTAGCATCGGCCGTTAACTATGGCTACACCTTC. Amino acid sequence: CASSVASAVNYGYTF. The chain is built from TRBV9 and TRBJ1-2, with D unclear. Germline values: CDR1 SGDLS, CDR2 YYNGEE. The CDR3 has 15 residues. Trimming cost V 0 bases and J 1 base, with 10 bases left between them. Together with reference TRBV9 and TRBJ1-2, the CDR3 gives the full variable domain: DSGVTQTPKHLITATGQRVTLRCSPRSGDLSVYWYQQSLDQGLQFLIQYYNGEERAKGNILERFSAQQFPDLHSELNLSSLELGDSALYFCASSVASAVNYGYTFGSGTRLTVV.

The gene calls are TRBV9 and TRBJ2-3; D remains unclear. CDR3 length: 16 residues. The germline V gene has CDR1 SGDLS and CDR2 YYNGEE. Trimming pared 0 bases from V and 0 bases from J, leaving 11 bases between. The CDR3 sequence: CASSVGGSMSTDTQYF. Written as DNA, the CDR3 is TGTGCCAGCAGCGTAGGCGGCAGCATGAGCACAGATACGCAGTATTTT.

This clone was seen only once. The rearrangement links TRBV4-3 to TRBJ2-1, with 8 bases aligning to TRBD2. Germline V lookup: CDR1 LGHNA, CDR2 YSLEER. The CDR3 is 14 amino acids. Germline trimming cut 4 bases from V and 7 bases from J; bases unmatched to any gene: 6. CDR3: CASSRAGVGNEQFF. CDR3 DNA sequence: TGCGCCAGCAGCCGAGCGGGAGTGGGGAATGAGCAGTTCTTC.

This clone has a handful of counts. CDR3: CASSQGQGAEQYF. Written as DNA, the CDR3 is TGTGCCAGCAGCCAGGGACAGGGTGCCGAGCAGTACTTC. J is TRBJ2-7 and V is TRBV7-3, with TRBD1 matching over 9 bases. CDR1 and CDR2 (germline): SGHTA, FQGTGA. The CDR3 spans 13 residues. The V segment lost 5 bases and the J segment 6 bases; nucleotides outside the gene matches: 5.

The chain couples TRBV6-6 to TRBJ1-1; D unclear. V was pared by 5 bases and J by 0 bases, with 13 bases between. This CDR3 region has 15 residues. Germline V gene sequence: CDR1 MNHNY, CDR2 SVGAGI (reference sequence). DNA for the CDR3: TGTGCCAGCAGTAGAGGTCACAGCCTGAACACTGAAGCTTTCTTT. Translated, it gives CASSRGHSLNTEAFF.

Details on this clone: This CDR3 is also generated by other DNA sequences in the sample. The chain joins TRBV5-6 to TRBJ2-7, with D perhaps TRBD2 (6 bases). V was clipped by 0 bases and J by 4 bases, with 11 bases between them. The CDR3 totals 14 residues. Germline V gene data show CDR1 as SGHDT and CDR2 as YYEEEE. CDR3 residues: CASSLGTGAYEQYF. DNA for the CDR3: TGTGCCAGCAGCTTGGGGACGGGAGCTTACGAGCAGTACTTC.

This chain uses TRBV5-4 with TRBJ2-5; 7 bases are shared with TRBD2. Germline loops: CDR1 SGHNT, CDR2 YYREEE (reference sequence). J lost 4 bases, V lost 4 bases, and 7 bases had no gene match. This CDR3 is 14 amino acids long. The CDR3 nucleotides read TGTGCCAGCAGCCCGGGGGGTCAAGGAGAGACCCAGTACTTC. This codes for CASSPGGQGETQYF.

A remark on this clone: Other DNA sequences within the sample encode an identical CDR3. The chain joins TRBV19 to TRBJ2-2, with a weak D call TRBD1 (5 bases). The CDR3 runs 14 residues. V lost 2 bases, J lost 2 bases, and 6 bases lay in between. Germline V gene data show CDR1 as LNHDA and CDR2 as SQIVND (reference sequence). The chain's CDR3 is CASSIRGNTGELFF. The CDR3 DNA sequence: TGTGCCAGTAGTATAAGGGGTAACACCGGGGAGCTGTTTTTT.

This chain connects TRBV19 to TRBJ1-5; tentatively, D is TRBD1 (6 bases). Germline CDR1 LNHDA, CDR2 SQIVND (reference sequence). V lost 8 bases to trimming and J lost 1 base, with 9 bases between them. There are 13 residues in the CDR3. CDR3 sequence reads: CASDRRSNQPQHF. The CDR3 DNA reads TGTGCCAGTGACAGGCGGAGCAATCAGCCCCAGCATTTT. Full variable domain (outside the CDR3, taken from reference TRBV19 and TRBJ1-5): DGGITQSPKYLFRKEGQNVTLSCEQNLNHDAMYWYRQDPGQGLRLIYYSQIVNDFQKGDIAEGYSVSREKKESFPLTVTSAQKNPTAFYLCASDRRSNQPQHFGDGTRLSIL.

J is TRBJ1-2 and V is TRBV6-1, with no clear D. V was cut by 3 bases and J by 7 bases, with 6 bases left in between. This CDR3 region has 11 residues. CDR1 is MNHNS and CDR2 is SASEGT in the germline V gene. The CDR3 sequence: CASSDRVGYTF. DNA for the CDR3: TGTGCCAGCAGTGATCGCGTTGGCTACACCTTC.

The V gene is TRBV9, the J gene TRBJ2-7, with D hard to call. This CDR3 has 14 amino acids. The germline V gene has CDR1 SGDLS and CDR2 YYNGEE. V was trimmed by 0 bases and J by 2 bases, leaving 9 bases between them. The CDR3 spells CASSVAALAYEQYF. Here the CDR3 DNA reads TGTGCCAGCAGCGTAGCGGCGCTAGCCTACGAGCAGTACTTC.

The chain links TRBV5-1 to TRBJ2-2; 8 nucleotides match TRBD2. CDR1 is SGHRS and CDR2 is YFSETQ in the germline V gene. CDR3 length: 14 residues. Trimming at V came to 4 bases and at J to 8 bases, leaving 7 bases not matched to a gene. The CDR3 DNA is TGCGCCAGCAGCCCAATACTAGCGGTGGGGGAGCTGTTTTTT. Its translation: CASSPILAVGELFF. Filled out from reference TRBV5-1 and TRBJ2-2, the complete variable domain reads KAGVTQTPRYLIKTRGQQVTLSCSPISGHRSVSWYQQTPGQGLQFLFEYFSETQRNKGNFPGRFSGRQFSNSRSEMNVSTLELGDSALYLCASSPILAVGELFFGEGSRLTVL.

The chain carries TRBV29-1 and TRBJ1-1; D is possibly TRBD1 (6 bases). This CDR3 is 12 amino acids long. Trimming removed 7 bases from V and 3 bases from J, with 12 bases in between. Germline CDR1 reads SQVTM; CDR2 reads ANQGSEA. CDR3 sequence: CSARGADTEAFF. In DNA, the CDR3 is TGCAGCGCCCGGGGGGCCGACACTGAAGCTTTCTTT. Together with reference TRBV29-1 and TRBJ1-1, the CDR3 gives the full variable domain: SAVISQKPSRDICQRGTSLTIQCQVDSQVTMMFWYRQQPGQSLTLIATANQGSEATYESGFVIDKFPISRPNLTFSTLTVSNMSPEDSSIYLCSARGADTEAFFGQGTRLTVV.

The chain is built from TRBV20-1 and TRBJ2-5; D is ambiguous. CDR3 length: 10 amino acids. Per the germline V gene, CDR1 is DFQATT and CDR2 is SNEGSKA (reference sequence). Between the trimmed V and J ends, which lost 4 bases and 5 bases, there was a span of 5 bases. The CDR3: CSANEETQYF. CDR3 in DNA: TGCAGTGCTAATGAGGAGACCCAGTACTTC.